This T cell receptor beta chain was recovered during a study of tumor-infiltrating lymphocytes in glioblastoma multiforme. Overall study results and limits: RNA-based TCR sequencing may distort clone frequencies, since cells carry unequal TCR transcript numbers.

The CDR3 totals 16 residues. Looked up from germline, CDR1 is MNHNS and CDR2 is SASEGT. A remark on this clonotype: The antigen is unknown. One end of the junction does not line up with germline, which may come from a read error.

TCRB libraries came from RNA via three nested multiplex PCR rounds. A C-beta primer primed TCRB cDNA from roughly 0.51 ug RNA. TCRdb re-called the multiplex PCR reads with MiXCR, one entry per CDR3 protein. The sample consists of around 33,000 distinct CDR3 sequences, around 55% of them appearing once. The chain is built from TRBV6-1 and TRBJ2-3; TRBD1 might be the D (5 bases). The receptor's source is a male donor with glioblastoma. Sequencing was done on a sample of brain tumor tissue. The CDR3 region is CASTMQGYTDTDTQYF. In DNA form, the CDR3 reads TGCGCCAGCACAATGCAGGGCTACACCGACACAGATACGCAGTATTTT.